Described below is a single T cell receptor (beta chain) sequence and its context. What it recognizes is unknown. J lost 1 base, V lost 0 bases, and 9 bases had no gene match. From germline, CDR1 is MGHRA and CDR2 YSYEKL. The CDR3 is 20 residues long. The sample comes from a study of T cells in Graves' hyperthyroidism and ophthalmopathy. Background on the study: At the time of initial diagnosis and before any treatment, peripheral blood was collected. Study-level points and caveats: A model built on 13 V-J features separated ophthalmopathy from stable hyperthyroidism.

It was RNA transcripts that yielded the amplified TCR beta CDR3 regions. Using the HTBI primer set, a first-round RT-PCR was run on the TCR CDR3. Via MiXCR, TCRdb re-called the multiplex PCR reads, giving one row per CDR3 protein. The sample holds fewer than 550,000 distinct CDR3 sequences, around a sixth seen once. Calling Graves' hyperthyroidism stable meant ophthalmopathy did not progress within 18 months. Not enrolled were patients with uncontrolled infection, other autoimmune disease, pregnancy or lactation. This chain connects TRBV4-1 to TRBJ2-3, with 14 positions matching TRBD2. Sequenced: blood. The receptor's source is a woman between 18 and 30 years old with Graves' hyperthyroidism. The CDR3 coding sequence is TGCGCCAGCAGCCAAGACCTGACTAGCGGGGGGGTAGGTCGCACAGATACGCAGTATTTT. This codes for CASSQDLTSGGVGRTDTQYF.